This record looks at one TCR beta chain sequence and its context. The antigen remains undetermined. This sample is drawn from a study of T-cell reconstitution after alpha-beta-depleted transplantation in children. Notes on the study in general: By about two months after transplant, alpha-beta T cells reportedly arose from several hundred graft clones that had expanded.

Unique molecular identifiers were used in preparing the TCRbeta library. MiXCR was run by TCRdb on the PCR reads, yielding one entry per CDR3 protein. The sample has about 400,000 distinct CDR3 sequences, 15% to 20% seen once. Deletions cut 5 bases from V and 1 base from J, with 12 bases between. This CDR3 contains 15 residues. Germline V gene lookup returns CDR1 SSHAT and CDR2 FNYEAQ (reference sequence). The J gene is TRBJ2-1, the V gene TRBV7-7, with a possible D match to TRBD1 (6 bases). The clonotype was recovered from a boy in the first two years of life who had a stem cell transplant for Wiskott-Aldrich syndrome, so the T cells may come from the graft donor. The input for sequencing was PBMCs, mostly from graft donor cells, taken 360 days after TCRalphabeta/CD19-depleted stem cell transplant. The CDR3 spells CASSPDRRSYNEQFF. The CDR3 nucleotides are TGTGCCAGCAGCCCTGACAGGAGATCCTACAATGAGCAGTTCTTC.